A selection of T cell receptor beta chains follows, all from one sample in a study of vaccination effects on CD4 cells after COVID-19. Measured with immunoSEQ multiplex PCR; TCRdb has only the in-frame clones, and not every one. The data show tens of thousands of clones, with roughly four fifths seen just once and about 1.6% held by the top ten. Antigens for these TCRs are unknown. The material was CD4+ T cells from PBMCs cultured with HCoV-NL63 spike peptides, obtained after COVID-19 vaccination. The receptors here all came from a human donor who received a COVID-19 vaccine. Some clones in this sample may be carry-over from other donors' samples. Both conserved end residues are part of each CDR3. The D gene is left open where the match is weak. Some rows have no size entry. The others give once, few or many, or a class for an expanded clone.

>TRBV6-1|15|TRBJ2-5|NA|TRBD2
CASRRAGNNQETQYF
TGTGCCAGCAGACGAGCGGGGAACAATCAAGAGACCCAGTACTTC
>TRBV5-4|14|TRBJ2-1|few|TRBD1
CASRKQGAGNEQFF
TGTGCCAGCAGAAAACAGGGGGCGGGTAATGAGCAGTTCTTC
>TRBV7-2|17|TRBJ2-3|NA|NA
CASSLEGVAVGQNTQYF
TGTGCCAGCAGCTTAGAAGGAGTAGCGGTGGGTCAGAATACGCAGTATTTT
>TRBV7-9|16|TRBJ2-5|NA|NA
CASSLRAAPYQETQYF
TGTGCCAGCAGCTTAAGGGCAGCCCCCTACCAAGAGACCCAGTACTTC
>TRBV11-1|15|TRBJ2-1|NA|NA
CASSIEGLINNEQFF
TGTGCCAGCAGCATAGAGGGACTCATAAACAATGAGCAGTTCTTC
>TRBV5-1|15|TRBJ2-1|NA|TRBD2
CASSLGGGGGNEQFF
TGCGCCAGCAGCTTGGGAGGCGGGGGTGGCAATGAGCAGTTCTTC
>TRBV2|16|TRBJ2-3|once|TRBD1
CASSLDRGRSTDTQYF
TGTGCCAGCAGTCTGGACAGGGGCCGTAGCACAGATACGCAGTATTTT
>TRBV6-5|16|TRBJ1-1|NA|NA
CASSYSEQYGNTEAFF
TGTGCCAGCAGTTACTCGGAACAGTATGGGAACACTGAAGCTTTCTTT
>TRBV5-8|13|TRBJ2-3|NA|NA
CASSFGSTDTQYF
TGTGCCAGCAGCTTCGGGAGCACAGATACGCAGTATTTT
>TRBV4-2|14|TRBJ1-2|NA|NA
CASSQGANNYGYTF
TGTGCCAGCAGCCAAGGGGCCAACAACTATGGCTACACCTTC
>TRBV5-1|15|TRBJ1-6|few|TRBD1
CASSQDRGGDSPLHF
TGCGCCAGCAGCCAGGACAGGGGGGGAGATTCACCCCTCCACTTT
>TRBV9|17|TRBJ2-3|NA|TRBD2
CASSVGILAGNTDTQYF
TGTGCCAGCAGCGTAGGTATTCTAGCGGGGAACACAGATACGCAGTATTTT
>TRBV24-1|15|TRBJ2-3|NA|TRBD1
CATSARDRVTDTQYF
TGTGCCACCAGTGCCCGGGACAGGGTAACAGATACGCAGTATTTT
>TRBV7-9|12|TRBJ2-3|NA|NA
CASSLEGDTQYF
TGTGCCAGCAGCTTAGAAGGGGATACGCAGTATTTT
>TRBV5-6|18|TRBJ2-1|NA|NA
CASSLRLGGVILVNEQFF
TGTGCCAGCAGCTTGCGCCTTGGCGGGGTTATTTTGGTGAATGAGCAGTTCTTC
>TRBV28|15|TRBJ1-5|NA|TRBD1
CASSFPTGGDQPQHF
TGTGCCAGCAGTTTCCCGACAGGGGGGGATCAGCCCCAGCATTTT
>TRBV24-1|17|TRBJ2-1|NA|TRBD2
CATSDPTSGASYNEQFF
TGTGCCACCAGTGATCCCACTAGCGGTGCTTCCTACAATGAGCAGTTCTTC
>TRBV7-8|18|TRBJ1-5|once|TRBD1
CASTKGTGGVISNQPQHF
TGTGCCAGCACCAAAGGGACAGGGGGTGTAATTAGCAATCAGCCCCAGCATTTT
>TRBV4-2|13|TRBJ1-5|NA|NA
CASSQDLGQPQHF
TGTGCCAGCAGCCAAGATCTCGGGCAGCCCCAGCATTTT
>TRBV5-4|14|TRBJ1-2|NA|TRBD1
CASRPDRGWDSYTF
TGTGCCAGCAGACCCGACAGGGGGTGGGATTCCTACACCTTC
>TRBV5-8|12|TRBJ1-1|NA|NA
CASSWEVTEAFF
TGTGCCAGCAGCTGGGAGGTTACTGAAGCTTTCTTT
>TRBV6-5|16|TRBJ1-4|NA|NA
CASSYSPVSAGEKLFF
TGTGCCAGCAGTTACTCGCCGGTTTCCGCCGGGGAAAAACTGTTTTTT
>TRBV15|17|TRBJ1-1|NA|TRBD1
CATSRDFSRGRDTEAFF
TGTGCCACCAGCAGAGATTTTAGCAGGGGGCGGGACACTGAAGCTTTCTTT
>TRBV19|14|TRBJ1-2|NA|NA
CASSIVVGSGGYTF
TGTGCCAGTAGTATAGTAGTGGGTAGCGGTGGCTACACCTTC
>TRBV7-8|14|TRBJ1-5|NA|NA
CASSLVGSYQPQHF
TGTGCCAGCAGCTTAGTTGGGTCCTATCAGCCCCAGCATTTT
>TRBV9|12|TRBJ1-2|NA|NA
CASSGSFRGYTF
TGTGCCAGCAGCGGGTCCTTTCGAGGCTACACCTTC
>TRBV2|13|TRBJ1-1|NA|NA
CASSEQQGTEAFF
TGTGCCAGCAGTGAACAGCAGGGCACTGAAGCTTTCTTT
>TRBV5-1|14|TRBJ1-2|few|TRBD1
CASSPGQGPYGYTF
TGCGCCAGCAGCCCGGGACAGGGGCCGTATGGCTACACCTTC
>TRBV4-2|16|TRBJ2-5|NA|TRBD2
CASSQDLAGGLETQYF
TGTGCCAGCAGCCAAGATCTAGCGGGGGGCCTGGAGACCCAGTACTTC
>TRBV10-3|15|TRBJ1-2|NA|NA
CAIRVTGPSGYGYTF
TGTGCCATCAGGGTGACAGGCCCATCGGGCTATGGCTACACCTTC
>TRBV5-1|14|TRBJ1-6|NA|NA
CASSLRGDNSPLHF
TGCGCCAGCAGCTTGAGGGGTGACAATTCACCCCTCCACTTT
>TRBV6-6|12|TRBJ1-5|once|NA
CASSPQGQPQHF
TGTGCCAGCAGTCCACAGGGCCAGCCCCAGCATTTT
>TRBV12-3/TRBV12-4|12|TRBJ1-1|NA|NA
CASRGDRTEAFF
TGTGCCAGCCGCGGGGATCGCACTGAAGCTTTCTTT
>TRBV4-1|19|TRBJ2-2|NA|TRBD1
CASSTTLSGTGGVVGELFF
TGCGCCAGCAGCACAACCCTGTCCGGGACAGGGGGCGTAGTCGGGGAGCTGTTTTTT
>TRBV20-1|11|TRBJ1-6|NA|NA
CSASHNSPLHF
TGCAGTGCTAGTCATAATTCACCCCTCCACTTT
>TRBV28|15|TRBJ1-1|NA|TRBD1
CASLTDRAMNTEAFF
TGTGCCAGCTTGACCGACAGGGCAATGAACACTGAAGCTTTCTTT
>TRBV5-1|13|TRBJ1-1|NA|TRBD1
CASSFYRGTEAFF
TGCGCCAGCAGCTTCTACAGGGGCACTGAAGCTTTCTTT
>TRBV12-3/TRBV12-4|11|TRBJ1-1|NA|TRBD1
CASRDRAGAFF
TGTGCCAGCAGGGACAGGGCTGGGGCTTTCTTT
>TRBV6-5|15|TRBJ2-1|NA|NA
CASSFRDNSYNEQFF
TGTGCCAGCAGTTTTAGGGACAACTCCTACAATGAGCAGTTCTTC
>TRBV11-2|16|TRBJ2-5|once|TRBD1
CASSRWTGGSQETQYF
TGTGCCAGCAGCCGCTGGACAGGGGGCTCCCAAGAGACCCAGTACTTC
>TRBV27|14|TRBJ1-5|NA|TRBD1
CASIGDRGNQPQHF
TGTGCCAGCATTGGGGACAGGGGCAATCAGCCCCAGCATTTT
>TRBV4-1|16|TRBJ1-5|NA|NA
CASSQLPGLGSQPQHF
TGCGCCAGCAGCCAATTACCGGGACTCGGATCCCAGCCCCAGCATTTT
>TRBV5-1|17|TRBJ2-2|NA|NA
CASSLAPGMGNTGELFF
TGCGCCAGCAGCTTGGCCCCAGGGATGGGTAACACCGGGGAGCTGTTTTTT
>TRBV11-2|18|TRBJ1-1|once|TRBD1
CASSTHRGHYTSNTEAFF
TGTGCCAGCAGCACCCACAGGGGACACTATACCAGTAACACTGAAGCTTTCTTT
>TRBV19|17|TRBJ2-1|NA|TRBD2
CASSRRLAGGPNNEQFF
TGTGCCAGTAGTAGGAGACTAGCGGGGGGCCCAAACAATGAGCAGTTCTTC
>TRBV5-1|13|TRBJ1-4|NA|NA
CASSRDTNEKLFF
TGCGCCAGCAGTCGGGACACTAATGAAAAACTGTTTTTT
>TRBV3-1/TRBV3-2|14|TRBJ1-2|NA|NA
CASSQGNSWGGYTF
TGTGCCAGCAGCCAAGGAAACAGTTGGGGAGGCTACACCTTC
>TRBV6-2/TRBV6-3|16|TRBJ2-1|NA|NA
CASSRPRDPQRNEQFF
TGTGCCAGCAGTCGACCCCGGGACCCCCAGCGGAATGAGCAGTTCTTC
>TRBV2|15|TRBJ1-1|NA|NA
CASSGRRGLNTEAFF
TGTGCCAGCAGTGGGAGGCGGGGGCTAAACACTGAAGCTTTCTTT
>TRBV5-6|16|TRBJ1-6|few|TRBD1
CASSFGLGQGNSPLHF
TGTGCCAGCAGCTTCGGGCTGGGACAGGGGAACTCACCCCTCCACTTT
>TRBV13|15|TRBJ1-3|NA|NA
CASSSPTGPGNTIYF
TGTGCCAGCAGCTCCCCGACAGGCCCGGGAAACACCATATATTTT